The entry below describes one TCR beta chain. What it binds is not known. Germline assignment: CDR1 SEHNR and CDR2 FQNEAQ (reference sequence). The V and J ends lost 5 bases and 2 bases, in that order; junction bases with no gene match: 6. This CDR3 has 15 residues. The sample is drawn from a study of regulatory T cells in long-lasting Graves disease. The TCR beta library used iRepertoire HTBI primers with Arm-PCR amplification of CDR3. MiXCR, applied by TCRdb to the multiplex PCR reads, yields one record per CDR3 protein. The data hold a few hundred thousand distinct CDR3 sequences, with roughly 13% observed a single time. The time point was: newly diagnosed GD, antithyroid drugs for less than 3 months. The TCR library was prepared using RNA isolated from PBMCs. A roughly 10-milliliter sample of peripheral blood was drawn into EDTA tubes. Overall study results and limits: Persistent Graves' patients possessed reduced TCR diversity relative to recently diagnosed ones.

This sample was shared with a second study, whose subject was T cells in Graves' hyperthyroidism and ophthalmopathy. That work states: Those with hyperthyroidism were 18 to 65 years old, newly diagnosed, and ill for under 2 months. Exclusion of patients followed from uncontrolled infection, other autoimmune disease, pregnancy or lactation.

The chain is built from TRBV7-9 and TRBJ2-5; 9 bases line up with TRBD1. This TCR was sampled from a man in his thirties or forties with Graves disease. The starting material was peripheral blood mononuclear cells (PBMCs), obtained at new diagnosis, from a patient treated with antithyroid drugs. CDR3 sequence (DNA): TGTGCCAGCAGCACCTGGGACAGGGTTCAAGAGACCCAGTACTTC. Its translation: CASSTWDRVQETQYF.